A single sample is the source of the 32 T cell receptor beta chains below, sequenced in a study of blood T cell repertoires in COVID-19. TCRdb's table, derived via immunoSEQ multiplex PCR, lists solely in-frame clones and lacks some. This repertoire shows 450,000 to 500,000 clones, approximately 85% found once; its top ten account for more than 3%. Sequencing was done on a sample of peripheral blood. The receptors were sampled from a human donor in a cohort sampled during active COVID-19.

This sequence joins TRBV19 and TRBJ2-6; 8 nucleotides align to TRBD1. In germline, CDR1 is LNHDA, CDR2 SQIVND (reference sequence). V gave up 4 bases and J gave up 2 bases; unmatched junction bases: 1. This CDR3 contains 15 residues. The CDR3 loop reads CASSTGQAGANVLTF. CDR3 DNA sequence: TGTGCCAGTAGTACGGGACAGGCTGGGGCCAACGTCCTGACTTTC.

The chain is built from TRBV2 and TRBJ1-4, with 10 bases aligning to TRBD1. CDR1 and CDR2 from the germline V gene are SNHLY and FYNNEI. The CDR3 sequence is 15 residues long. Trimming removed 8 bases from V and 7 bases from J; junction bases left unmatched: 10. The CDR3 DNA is TGTGCCAGCGTAAAGACCGGGACAGGGGCTGAAAAACTGTTTTTT. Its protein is CASVKTGTGAEKLFF.

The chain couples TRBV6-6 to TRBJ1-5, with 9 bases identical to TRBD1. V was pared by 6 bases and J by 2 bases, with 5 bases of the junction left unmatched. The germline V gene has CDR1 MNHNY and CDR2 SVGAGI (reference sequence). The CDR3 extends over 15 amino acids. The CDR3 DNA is TGTGCCAGCAGAATACAGGGGGCAGGCAATCAGCCCCAGCATTTT. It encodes CASRIQGAGNQPQHF.

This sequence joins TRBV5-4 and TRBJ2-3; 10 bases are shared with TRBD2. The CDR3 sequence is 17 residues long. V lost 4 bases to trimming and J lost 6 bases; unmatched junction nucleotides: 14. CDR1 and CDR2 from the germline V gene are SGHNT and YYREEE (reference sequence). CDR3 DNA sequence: TGTGCCAGCAGCCCGAGGGCTAGCGGGAGCGGCCCGGATACGCAGTATTTT. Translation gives CASSPRASGSGPDTQYF.

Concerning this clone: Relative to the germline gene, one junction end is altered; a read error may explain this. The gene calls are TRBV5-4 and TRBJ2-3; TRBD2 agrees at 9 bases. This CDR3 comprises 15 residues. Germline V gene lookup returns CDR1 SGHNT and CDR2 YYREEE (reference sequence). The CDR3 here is CASSLAGTSKDTQYF. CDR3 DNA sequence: TGTGCCAGCAGCTTGGCTGGGACTAGCAAAGATACGCAGTATTTT.

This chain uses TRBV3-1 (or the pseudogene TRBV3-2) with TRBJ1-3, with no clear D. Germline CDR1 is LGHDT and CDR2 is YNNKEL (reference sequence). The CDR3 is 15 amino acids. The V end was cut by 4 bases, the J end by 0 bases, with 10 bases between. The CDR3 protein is CASSPREVSGNTIYF. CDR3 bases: TGTGCCAGCAGCCCACGGGAGGTCTCTGGAAACACCATATATTTT.

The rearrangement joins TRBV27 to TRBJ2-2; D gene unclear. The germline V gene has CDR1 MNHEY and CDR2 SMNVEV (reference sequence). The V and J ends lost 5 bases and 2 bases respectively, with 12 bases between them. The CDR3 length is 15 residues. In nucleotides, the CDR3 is TGTGCCAGCAGTCCTTGGGCCCTAAACACCGGGGAGCTGTTTTTT. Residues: CASSPWALNTGELFF.

The CDR3 sequence is CASSQLAGERETQYF. Written as DNA, the CDR3 is TGTGCCAGCAGTCAGCTAGCGGGAGAGAGAGAGACCCAGTACTTC. The chain recombines TRBV7-2 with TRBJ2-5, with 10 bases identical to TRBD2. V dropped 6 bases and J dropped 4; count of bases not matched to a gene: 8. The CDR3 consists of 15 residues. Germline values: CDR1 SGHTA, CDR2 FQGNSA.

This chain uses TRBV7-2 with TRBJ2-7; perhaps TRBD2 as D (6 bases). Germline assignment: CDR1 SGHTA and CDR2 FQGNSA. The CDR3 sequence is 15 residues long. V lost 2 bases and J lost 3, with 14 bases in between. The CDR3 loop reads CASSLTSSIGYEQYF. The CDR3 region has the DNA TGTGCCAGCAGCTTAACTAGCTCAATTGGCTACGAGCAGTACTTC. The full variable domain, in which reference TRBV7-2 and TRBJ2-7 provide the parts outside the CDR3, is GAGVSQSPSNKVTEKGKDVELRCDPISGHTALYWYRQSLGQGLEFLIYFQGNSAPDKSGLPSDRFSAERTGGSVSTLTIQRTQQEDSAVYLCASSLTSSIGYEQYFGPGTRLTVT.

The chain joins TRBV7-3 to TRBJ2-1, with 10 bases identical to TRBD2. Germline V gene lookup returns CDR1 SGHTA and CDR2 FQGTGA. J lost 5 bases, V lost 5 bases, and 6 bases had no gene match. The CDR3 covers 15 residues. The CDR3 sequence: CASSPRTSGHNEQFF. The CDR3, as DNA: TGTGCCAGCAGCCCCCGGACTAGCGGACACAATGAGCAGTTCTTC.

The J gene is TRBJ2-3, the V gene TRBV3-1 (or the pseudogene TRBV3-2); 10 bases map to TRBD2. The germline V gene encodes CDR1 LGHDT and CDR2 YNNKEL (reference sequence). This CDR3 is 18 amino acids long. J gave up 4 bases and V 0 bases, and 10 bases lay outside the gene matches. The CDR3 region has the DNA TGTGCCAGCAGCCAAGATTGGGGGAGCGGGAGGGGGTCAGATACGCAGTATTTT. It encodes CASSQDWGSGRGSDTQYF.

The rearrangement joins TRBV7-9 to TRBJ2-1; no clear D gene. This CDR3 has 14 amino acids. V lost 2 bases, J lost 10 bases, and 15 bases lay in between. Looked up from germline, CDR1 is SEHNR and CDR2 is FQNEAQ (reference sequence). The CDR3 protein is CASSLWVAVSEQFF. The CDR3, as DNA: TGTGCCAGCAGCTTATGGGTAGCCGTGAGCGAGCAGTTCTTC.

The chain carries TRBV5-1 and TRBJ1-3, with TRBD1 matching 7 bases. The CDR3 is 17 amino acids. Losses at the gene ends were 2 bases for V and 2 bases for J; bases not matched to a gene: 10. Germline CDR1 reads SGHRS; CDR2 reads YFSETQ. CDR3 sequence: CASSLLQGSVAGNTIYF. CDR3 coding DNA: TGCGCCAGCAGCTTACTACAGGGGTCGGTGGCTGGAAACACCATATATTTT.

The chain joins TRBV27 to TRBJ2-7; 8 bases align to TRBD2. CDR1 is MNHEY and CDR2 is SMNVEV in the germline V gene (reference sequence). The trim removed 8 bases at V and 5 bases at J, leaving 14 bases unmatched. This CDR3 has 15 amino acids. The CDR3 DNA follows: TGTGCCAGCGGCGAACCGGGACTAGGGAGGAACGAGCAGTACTTC. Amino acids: CASGEPGLGRNEQYF.

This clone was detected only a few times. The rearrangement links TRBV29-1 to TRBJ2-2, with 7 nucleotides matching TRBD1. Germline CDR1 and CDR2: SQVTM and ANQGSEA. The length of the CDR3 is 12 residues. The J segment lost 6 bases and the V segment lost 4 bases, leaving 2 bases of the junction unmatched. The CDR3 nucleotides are TGCAGCGTTGGGACAGGCTCCGGGGAGCTGTTTTTT. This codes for CSVGTGSGELFF.

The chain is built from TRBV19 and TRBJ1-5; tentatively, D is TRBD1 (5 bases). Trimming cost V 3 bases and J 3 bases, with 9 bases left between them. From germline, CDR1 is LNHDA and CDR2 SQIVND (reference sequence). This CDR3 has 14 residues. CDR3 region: CASSMQGYNQPQHF. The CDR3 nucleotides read TGTGCCAGTAGTATGCAGGGTTACAATCAGCCCCAGCATTTT.

The CDR3 loop is CASGDGTGGSYEQYF. The CDR3 nucleotides read TGTGCCAGCGGTGACGGGACAGGGGGCTCCTACGAGCAGTACTTC. V and J are TRBV6-6 and TRBJ2-7; 11 positions agree with TRBD1. V was clipped by 8 bases and J by 0 bases; unmatched bases: 6. The CDR3 is made up of 15 amino acids. Germline V gene data show CDR1 as MNHNY and CDR2 as SVGAGI (reference sequence).

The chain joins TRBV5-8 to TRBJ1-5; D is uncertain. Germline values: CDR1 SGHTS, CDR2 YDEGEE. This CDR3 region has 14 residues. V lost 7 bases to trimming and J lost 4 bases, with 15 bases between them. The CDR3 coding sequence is TGTGCCAGCGGGGTAGGGAGGATTAATCAGCCCCAGCATTTT. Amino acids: CASGVGRINQPQHF.

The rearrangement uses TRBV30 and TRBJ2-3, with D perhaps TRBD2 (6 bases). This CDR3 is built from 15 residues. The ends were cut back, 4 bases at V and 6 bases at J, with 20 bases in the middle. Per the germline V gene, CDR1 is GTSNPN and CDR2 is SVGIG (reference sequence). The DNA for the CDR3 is TGTGCCTGGACCCCAGTCGGGGGAGGTACGGATACGCAGTATTTT. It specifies CAWTPVGGGTDTQYF.

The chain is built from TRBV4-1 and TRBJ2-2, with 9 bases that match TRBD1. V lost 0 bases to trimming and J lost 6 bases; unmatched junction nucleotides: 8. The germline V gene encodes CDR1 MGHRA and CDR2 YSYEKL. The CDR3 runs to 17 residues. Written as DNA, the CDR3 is TGCGCCAGCAGCCAAGATATGGGGCGACAGGGGGCCGGGGAGCTGTTTTTT. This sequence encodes CASSQDMGRQGAGELFF.

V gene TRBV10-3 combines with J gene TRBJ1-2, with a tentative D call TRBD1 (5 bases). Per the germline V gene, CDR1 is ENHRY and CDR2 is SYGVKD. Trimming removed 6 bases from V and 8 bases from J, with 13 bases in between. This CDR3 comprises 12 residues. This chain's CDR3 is CAIRAEGRGYTF. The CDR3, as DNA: TGTGCCATCAGGGCGGAGGGGAGAGGCTACACCTTC.

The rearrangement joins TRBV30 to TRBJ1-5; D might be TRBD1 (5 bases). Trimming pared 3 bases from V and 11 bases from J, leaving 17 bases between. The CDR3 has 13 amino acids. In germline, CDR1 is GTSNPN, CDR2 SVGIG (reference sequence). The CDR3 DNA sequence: TGTGCCTGGAGGATCGGGGGAACGGGGACCCAGCATTTT. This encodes CAWRIGGTGTQHF.

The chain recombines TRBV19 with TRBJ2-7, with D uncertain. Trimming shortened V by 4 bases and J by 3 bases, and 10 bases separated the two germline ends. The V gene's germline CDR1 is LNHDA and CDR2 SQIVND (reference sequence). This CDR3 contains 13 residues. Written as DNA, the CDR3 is TGTGCCAGTAGTAAGGCTAGGCGCTACGAGCAGTACTTC. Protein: CASSKARRYEQYF.

The CDR3 bases are TGCAGCGTTTACCCTTCGGGGACTAGCGGGAGAGGGGAACAGTACTTC. Amino acid sequence: CSVYPSGTSGRGEQYF. The gene calls are TRBV29-1 and TRBJ2-4; 14 bases line up with TRBD2. In germline, CDR1 is SQVTM, CDR2 ANQGSEA. This CDR3 is built from 16 residues. The J segment lost 13 bases and the V segment lost 5 bases, leaving 16 bases of the junction unmatched.

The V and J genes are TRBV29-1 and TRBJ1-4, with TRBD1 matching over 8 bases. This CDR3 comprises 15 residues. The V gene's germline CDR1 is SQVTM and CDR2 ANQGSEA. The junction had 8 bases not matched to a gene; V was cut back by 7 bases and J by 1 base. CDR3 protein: CSAGTGGGTNEKLFF. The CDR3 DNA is TGCAGCGCAGGGACAGGCGGTGGAACTAATGAAAAACTGTTTTTT.

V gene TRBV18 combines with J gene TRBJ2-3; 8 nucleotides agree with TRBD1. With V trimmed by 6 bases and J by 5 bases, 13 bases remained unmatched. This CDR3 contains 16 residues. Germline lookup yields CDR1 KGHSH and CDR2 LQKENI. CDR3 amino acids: CASSQFLGQVQDTQYF. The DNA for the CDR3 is TGTGCCAGCTCCCAATTTCTGGGACAGGTTCAAGATACGCAGTATTTT. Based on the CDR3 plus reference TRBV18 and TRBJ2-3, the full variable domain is NAGVMQNPRHLVRRRGQEARLRCSPMKGHSHVYWYRQLPEEGLKFMVYLQKENIIDESGMPKERFSAEFPKEGPSILRIQQVVRGDSAAYFCASSQFLGQVQDTQYFGPGTRLTVL.

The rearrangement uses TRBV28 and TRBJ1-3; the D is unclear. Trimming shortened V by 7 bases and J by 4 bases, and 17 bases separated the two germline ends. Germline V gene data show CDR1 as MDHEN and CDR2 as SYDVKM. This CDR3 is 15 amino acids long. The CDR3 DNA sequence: TGTGCCAGCACTCAGAGGCCCCCGAGGGGAAACACCATATATTTT. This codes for CASTQRPPRGNTIYF.

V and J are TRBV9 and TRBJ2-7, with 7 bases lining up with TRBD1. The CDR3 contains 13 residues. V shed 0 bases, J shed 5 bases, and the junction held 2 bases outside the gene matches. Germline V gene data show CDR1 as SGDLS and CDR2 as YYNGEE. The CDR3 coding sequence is TGTGCCAGCAGCGTAGCTCAGGGGGACGAGCAGTACTTC. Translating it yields CASSVAQGDEQYF.

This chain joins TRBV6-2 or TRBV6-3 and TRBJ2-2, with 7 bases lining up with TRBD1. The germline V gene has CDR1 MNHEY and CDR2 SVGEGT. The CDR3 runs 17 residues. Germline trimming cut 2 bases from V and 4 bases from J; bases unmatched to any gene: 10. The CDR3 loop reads CASSYVGQRILTGELFF. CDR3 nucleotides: TGTGCCAGCAGTTACGTGGGACAGAGGATACTCACCGGGGAGCTGTTTTTT.

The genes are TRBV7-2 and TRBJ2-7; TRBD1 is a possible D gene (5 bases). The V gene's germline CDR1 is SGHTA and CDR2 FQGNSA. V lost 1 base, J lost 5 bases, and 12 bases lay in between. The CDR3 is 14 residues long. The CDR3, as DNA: TGTGCCAGCAGCTTAGACAGGCTGGTCAACGAGCAGTACTTC. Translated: CASSLDRLVNEQYF.

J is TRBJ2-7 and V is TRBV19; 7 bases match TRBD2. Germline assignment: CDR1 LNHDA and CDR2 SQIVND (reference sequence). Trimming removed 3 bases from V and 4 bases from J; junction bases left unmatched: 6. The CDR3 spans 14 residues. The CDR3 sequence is CASSISAGAYEQYF. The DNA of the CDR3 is TGTGCCAGTAGTATCTCGGCGGGAGCGTACGAGCAGTACTTC.

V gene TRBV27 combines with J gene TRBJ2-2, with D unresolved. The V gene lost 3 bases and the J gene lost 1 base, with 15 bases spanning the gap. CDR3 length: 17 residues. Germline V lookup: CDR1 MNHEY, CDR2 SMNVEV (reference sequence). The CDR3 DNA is TGTGCCAGCAGTTTGACCCGACTTAGTTTGAACACCGGGGAGCTGTTTTTT. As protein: CASSLTRLSLNTGELFF.